In this sample, the clone carrying this TCR beta chain turned up a few times. The antigen remains undetermined. A constant-region primer primed TCR beta cDNA synthesis from 450 to 550 ng of total RNA. Researchers made the TCR beta libraries by running three nested multiplex PCR rounds with slightly modified ARM-PCR. TRBV1-TRBV30 forward and Cbeta reverse primers drove the first two roughly 10-cycle rounds. TCRdb reprocessed the multiplex PCR reads via MiXCR and lists one record per CDR3 protein. The sample lists 75,000 to 80,000 distinct CDR3 sequences, about three quarters seen once, with about 28% in the top ten. The data were taken from a study of tumor-infiltrating lymphocytes in primary liver carcinoma. About the research overall: Between 4.2 and 10 cm across, the tumors were all of stage T1-T3 N0M0.

Germline V gene data show CDR1 as MDHEN and CDR2 as SYDVKM. Trimming removed 3 bases from V and 0 bases from J; junction bases left unmatched: 8. This CDR3 comprises 19 residues. Starting material for RNA and DNA co-extraction consisted of about 17-31 mg of unsorted bulk tissue. Study findings and constraints: The 250 largest clones made up significantly more of tumor than blood repertoires (p = 0.039). The study found tumor-adjacent and tumor-blood pairs overlapped less than tumor region pairs.

V and J are TRBV28 and TRBJ2-1; 13 positions match TRBD2. The clonotype was recovered from a man aged 35 to 55 with primary liver carcinoma and hepatitis B virus infection. Sequenced material: tumor-adjacent normal liver tissue. The CDR3: CASSFAGLAGLSSYNEQFF. As DNA, the CDR3 is TGTGCCAGCAGTTTTGCGGGACTAGCGGGATTGAGCTCCTACAATGAGCAGTTCTTC. Variable domain in full (rest from reference TRBV28 and TRBJ2-1): DVKVTQSSRYLVKRTGEKVFLECVQDMDHENMFWYRQDPGLGLRLIYFSYDVKMKEKGDIPEGYSVSREKKERFSLILESASTNQTSMYLCASSFAGLAGLSSYNEQFFGPGTRLTVL.